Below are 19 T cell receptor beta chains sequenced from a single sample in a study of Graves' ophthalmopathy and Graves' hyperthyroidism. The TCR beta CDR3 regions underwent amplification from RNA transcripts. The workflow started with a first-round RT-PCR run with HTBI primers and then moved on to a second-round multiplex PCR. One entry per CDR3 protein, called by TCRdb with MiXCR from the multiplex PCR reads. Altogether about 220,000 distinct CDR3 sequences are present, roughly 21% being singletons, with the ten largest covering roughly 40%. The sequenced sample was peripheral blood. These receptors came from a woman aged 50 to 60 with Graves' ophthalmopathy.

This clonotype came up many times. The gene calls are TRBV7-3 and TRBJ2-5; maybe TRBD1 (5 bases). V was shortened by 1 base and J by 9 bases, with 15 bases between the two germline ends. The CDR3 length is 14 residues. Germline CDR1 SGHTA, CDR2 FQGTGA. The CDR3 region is CASSLNGAWGAQYF. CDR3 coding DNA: TGTGCCAGCAGCTTAAATGGGGCATGGGGCGCCCAGTACTTC. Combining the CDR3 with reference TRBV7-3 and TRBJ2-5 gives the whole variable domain GAGVSQTPSNKVTEKGKYVELRCDPISGHTALYWYRQSLGQGPEFLIYFQGTGAADDSGLPNDRFFAVRPEGSVSTLKIQRTERGDSAVYLCASSLNGAWGAQYFGPGTRLLVL.

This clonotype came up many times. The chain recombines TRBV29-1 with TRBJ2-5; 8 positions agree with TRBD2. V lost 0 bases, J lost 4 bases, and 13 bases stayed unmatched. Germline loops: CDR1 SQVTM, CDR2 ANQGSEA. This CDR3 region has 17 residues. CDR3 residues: CSVEDRIGRALGETQYF. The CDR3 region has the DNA TGCAGCGTTGAAGATCGGATCGGGAGGGCCCTGGGAGAGACCCAGTACTTC.

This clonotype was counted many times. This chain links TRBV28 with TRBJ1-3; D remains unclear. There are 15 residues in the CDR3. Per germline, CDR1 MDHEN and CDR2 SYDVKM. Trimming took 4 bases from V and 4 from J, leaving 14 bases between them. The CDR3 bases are TGTGCCAGCAGTTCATGGACTCTGATGGGAAACACCATATATTTT. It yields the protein CASSSWTLMGNTIYF.

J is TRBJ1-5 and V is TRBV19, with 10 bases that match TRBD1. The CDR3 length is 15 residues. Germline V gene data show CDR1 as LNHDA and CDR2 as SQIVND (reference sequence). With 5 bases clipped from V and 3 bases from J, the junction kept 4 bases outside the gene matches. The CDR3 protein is CASSATGGINQPQHF. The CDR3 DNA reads TGTGCCAGTAGTGCGACAGGGGGCATCAATCAGCCCCAGCATTTT. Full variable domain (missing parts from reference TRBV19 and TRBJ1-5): DGGITQSPKYLFRKEGQNVTLSCEQNLNHDAMYWYRQDPGQGLRLIYYSQIVNDFQKGDIAEGYSVSREKKESFPLTVTSAQKNPTAFYLCASSATGGINQPQHFGDGTRLSIL.

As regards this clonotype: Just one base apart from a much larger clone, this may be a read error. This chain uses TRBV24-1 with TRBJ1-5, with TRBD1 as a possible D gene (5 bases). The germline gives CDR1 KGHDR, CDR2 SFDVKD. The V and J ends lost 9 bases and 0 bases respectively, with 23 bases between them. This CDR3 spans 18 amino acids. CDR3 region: CATESGTSERYSNQPQHF. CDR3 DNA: TGTGCCACCGAAAGCGGGACCTCCGAGCGGTATAGCAATCAGCCCCAGCATTTT.

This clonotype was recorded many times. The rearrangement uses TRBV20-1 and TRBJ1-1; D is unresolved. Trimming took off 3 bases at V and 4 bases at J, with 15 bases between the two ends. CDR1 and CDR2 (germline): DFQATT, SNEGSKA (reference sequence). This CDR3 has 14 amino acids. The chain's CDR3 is CSARNPKRGTEAFF. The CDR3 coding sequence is TGCAGTGCTAGGAACCCCAAACGGGGCACTGAAGCTTTCTTT.

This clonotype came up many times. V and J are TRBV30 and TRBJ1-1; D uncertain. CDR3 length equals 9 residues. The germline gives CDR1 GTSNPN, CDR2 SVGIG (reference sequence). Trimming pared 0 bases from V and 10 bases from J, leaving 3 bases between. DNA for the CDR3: TGTGCCTGGAGTGTAGGAGCTTTCTTT. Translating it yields CAWSVGAFF.

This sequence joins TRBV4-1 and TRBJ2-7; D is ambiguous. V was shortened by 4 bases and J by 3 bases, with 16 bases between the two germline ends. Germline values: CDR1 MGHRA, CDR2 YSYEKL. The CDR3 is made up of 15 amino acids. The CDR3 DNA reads TGCGCCAGCAGCCTTTCCGTTATTAATAACTACGAGCAGTACTTC. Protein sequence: CASSLSVINNYEQYF.

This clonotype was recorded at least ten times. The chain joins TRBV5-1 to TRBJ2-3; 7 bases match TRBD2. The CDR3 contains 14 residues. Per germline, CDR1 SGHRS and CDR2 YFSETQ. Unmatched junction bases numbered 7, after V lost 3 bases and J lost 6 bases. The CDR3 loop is CASSSGTNWDTQYF. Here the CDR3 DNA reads TGCGCCAGCAGCTCCGGGACTAATTGGGATACGCAGTATTTT.

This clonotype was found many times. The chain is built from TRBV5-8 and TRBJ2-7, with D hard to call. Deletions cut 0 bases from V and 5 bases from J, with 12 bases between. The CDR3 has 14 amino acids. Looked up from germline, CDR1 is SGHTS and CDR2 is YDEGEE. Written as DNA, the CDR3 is TGTGCCAGCAGCTTGGCCCGAGCAAACCACGAGCAGTACTTC. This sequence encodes CASSLARANHEQYF. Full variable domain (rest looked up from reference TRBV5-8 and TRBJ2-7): EAGVTQSPTHLIKTRGQQATLRCSPISGHTSVYWYQQALGLGLQFLLWYDEGEERNRGNFPPRFSGRQFPNYSSELNVNALELEDSALYLCASSLARANHEQYFGPGTRLTVT.

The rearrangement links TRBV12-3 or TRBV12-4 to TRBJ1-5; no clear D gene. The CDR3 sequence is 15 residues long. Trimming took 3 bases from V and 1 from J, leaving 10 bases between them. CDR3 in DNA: TGTGCCAGCAGTTTCTCGCAGACGAGCAATCAGCCCCAGCATTTT. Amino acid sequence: CASSFSQTSNQPQHF.

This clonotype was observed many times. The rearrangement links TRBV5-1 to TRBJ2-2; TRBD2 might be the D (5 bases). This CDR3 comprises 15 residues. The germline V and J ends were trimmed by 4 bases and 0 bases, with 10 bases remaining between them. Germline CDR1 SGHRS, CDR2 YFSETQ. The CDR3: CASSISGTNTGELFF. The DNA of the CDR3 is TGCGCCAGCAGCATAAGCGGAACGAACACCGGGGAGCTGTTTTTT. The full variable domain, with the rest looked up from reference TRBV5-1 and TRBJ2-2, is KAGVTQTPRYLIKTRGQQVTLSCSPISGHRSVSWYQQTPGQGLQFLFEYFSETQRNKGNFPGRFSGRQFSNSRSEMNVSTLELGDSALYLCASSISGTNTGELFFGEGSRLTVL.

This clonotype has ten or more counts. CDR3 coding DNA: TGTGCCACCAGTGACACACGGACTAGCGGGAGAGTAGATACGCAGTATTTT. Encoded protein: CATSDTRTSGRVDTQYF. The chain links TRBV24-1 to TRBJ2-3; 13 nucleotides align to TRBD2. The CDR3 runs 17 residues. From germline, CDR1 is KGHDR and CDR2 SFDVKD. Germline trimming cut 4 bases from V and 5 bases from J; bases unmatched to any gene: 8.

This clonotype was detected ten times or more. The CDR3 region is CASSVGEGLAGRAYEQYF. DNA of the CDR3: TGTGCCAGCAGCGTTGGGGAGGGGCTAGCGGGTCGGGCCTACGAGCAGTACTTC. The chain links TRBV9 to TRBJ2-7; 8 nucleotides line up with TRBD2. The CDR3 consists of 18 residues. V was pared by 2 bases and J by 2 bases, with 15 bases of the junction left unmatched. Germline loops: CDR1 SGDLS, CDR2 YYNGEE.

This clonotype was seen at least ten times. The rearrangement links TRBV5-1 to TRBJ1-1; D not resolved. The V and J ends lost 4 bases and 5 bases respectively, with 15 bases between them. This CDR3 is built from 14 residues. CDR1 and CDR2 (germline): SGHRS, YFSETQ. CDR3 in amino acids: CASSKEQYQTEAFF. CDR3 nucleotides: TGCGCCAGCAGCAAAGAACAGTATCAAACTGAAGCTTTCTTT.

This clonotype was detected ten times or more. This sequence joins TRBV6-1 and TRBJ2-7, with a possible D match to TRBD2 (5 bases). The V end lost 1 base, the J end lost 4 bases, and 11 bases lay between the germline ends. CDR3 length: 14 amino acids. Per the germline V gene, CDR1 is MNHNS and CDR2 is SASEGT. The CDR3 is CASSEVSGLYEQYF. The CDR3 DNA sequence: TGTGCCAGCAGTGAAGTCTCGGGGTTGTACGAGCAGTACTTC.

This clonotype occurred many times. Here the CDR3 DNA reads TGTGCCAGCAGTTTTGCCCCCAACCGGTATGGCTACACCTTC. This translates into CASSFAPNRYGYTF. The V and J genes are TRBV28 and TRBJ1-2; D not resolved. The germline V gene has CDR1 MDHEN and CDR2 SYDVKM. The CDR3 runs to 14 residues. With 3 bases removed from V and 5 bases from J, the gap between germline ends came to 13 bases.

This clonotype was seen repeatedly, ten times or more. The CDR3 nucleotides read TGTGCCAGCAGTTTGATTAGCGGGAGGGTAAAGACCCAGTACTTC. Translated: CASSLISGRVKTQYF. The chain is built from TRBV28 and TRBJ2-5; 11 positions agree with TRBD2. The CDR3 has 15 amino acids. Trimming cost V 3 bases and J 6 bases; bases outside gene matches: 6. Germline assignment: CDR1 MDHEN and CDR2 SYDVKM.

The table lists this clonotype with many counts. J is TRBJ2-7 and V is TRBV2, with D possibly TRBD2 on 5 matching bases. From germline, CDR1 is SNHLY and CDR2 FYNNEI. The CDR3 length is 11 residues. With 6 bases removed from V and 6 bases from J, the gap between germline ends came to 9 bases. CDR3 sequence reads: CASSGVGEQYF. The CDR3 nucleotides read TGTGCCAGCAGCGGGGTAGGCGAGCAGTACTTC.